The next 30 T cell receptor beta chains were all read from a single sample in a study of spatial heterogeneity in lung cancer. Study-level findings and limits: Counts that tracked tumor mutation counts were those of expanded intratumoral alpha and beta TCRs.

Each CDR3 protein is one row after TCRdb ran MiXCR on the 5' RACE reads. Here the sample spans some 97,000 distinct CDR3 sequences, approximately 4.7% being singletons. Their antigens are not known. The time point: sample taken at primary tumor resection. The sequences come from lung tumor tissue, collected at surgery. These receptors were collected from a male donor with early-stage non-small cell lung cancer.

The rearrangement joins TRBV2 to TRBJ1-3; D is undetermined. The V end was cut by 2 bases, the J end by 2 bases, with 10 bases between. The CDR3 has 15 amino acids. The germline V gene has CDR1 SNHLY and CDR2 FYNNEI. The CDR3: CASSELVGTGNTIYF. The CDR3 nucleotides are TGTGCCAGCAGTGAACTAGTGGGGACTGGAAACACCATATATTTT.

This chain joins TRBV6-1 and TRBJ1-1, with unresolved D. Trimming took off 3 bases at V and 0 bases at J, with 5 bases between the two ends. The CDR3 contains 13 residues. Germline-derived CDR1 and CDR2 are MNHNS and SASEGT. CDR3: CASSELVNTEAFF. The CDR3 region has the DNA TGTGCCAGCAGTGAGCTAGTGAACACTGAAGCTTTCTTT.

CDR3 sequence reads: CASSFQWEGLRTSDTQYF. In DNA, the CDR3 is TGTGCCAGCAGTTTCCAGTGGGAGGGCTTACGAACCTCAGATACGCAGTATTTT. The chain recombines TRBV28 with TRBJ2-3; TRBD2 aligns across 7 bases. The trim removed 3 bases at V and 4 bases at J, leaving 16 bases unmatched. Germline V gene data show CDR1 as MDHEN and CDR2 as SYDVKM. CDR3 length equals 18 residues.

DNA of the CDR3: TGCAGTGCTAGAGATCGGGTTCAATCTGGGGCCAACGTCCTGACTTTC. This codes for CSARDRVQSGANVLTF. V gene TRBV20-1 combines with J gene TRBJ2-6; D is unclear. This CDR3 contains 16 residues. CDR1 and CDR2 from the germline V gene are DFQATT and SNEGSKA (reference sequence). V lost 0 bases to trimming and J lost 1 base, with 10 bases between them.

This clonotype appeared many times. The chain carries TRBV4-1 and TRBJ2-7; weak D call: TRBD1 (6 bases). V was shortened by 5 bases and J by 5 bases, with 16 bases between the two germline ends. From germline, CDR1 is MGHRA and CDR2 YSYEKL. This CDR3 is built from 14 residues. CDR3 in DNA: TGCGCCAGCAGCTTCCCAGGGGAAGCCAACGAGCAGTACTTC. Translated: CASSFPGEANEQYF.

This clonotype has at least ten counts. The CDR3: CASSLESWGLGEQYF. The CDR3 DNA follows: TGTGCCAGCAGTTTAGAATCTTGGGGGCTCGGCGAGCAGTACTTC. The V and J genes are TRBV27 and TRBJ2-7, with a weak D call TRBD1 (6 bases). The germline V and J ends were trimmed by 2 bases and 6 bases, with 17 bases remaining between them. The germline V gene has CDR1 MNHEY and CDR2 SMNVEV (reference sequence). The CDR3 has 15 amino acids.

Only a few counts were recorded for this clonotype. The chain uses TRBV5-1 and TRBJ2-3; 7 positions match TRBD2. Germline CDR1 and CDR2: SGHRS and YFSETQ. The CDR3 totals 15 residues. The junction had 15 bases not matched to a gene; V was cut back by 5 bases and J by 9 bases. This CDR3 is CASSIVEARGSTQYF. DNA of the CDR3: TGCGCCAGCAGTATAGTCGAGGCGCGGGGGAGCACGCAGTATTTT.

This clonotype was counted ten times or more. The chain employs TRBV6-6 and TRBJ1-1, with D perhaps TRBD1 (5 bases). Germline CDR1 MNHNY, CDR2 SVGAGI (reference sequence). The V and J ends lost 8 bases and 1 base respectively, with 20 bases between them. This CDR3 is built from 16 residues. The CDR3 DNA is TGTGCCAGCGGCTATCCCCCCGGGACTGCGAACACTGAAGCTTTCTTT. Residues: CASGYPPGTANTEAFF.

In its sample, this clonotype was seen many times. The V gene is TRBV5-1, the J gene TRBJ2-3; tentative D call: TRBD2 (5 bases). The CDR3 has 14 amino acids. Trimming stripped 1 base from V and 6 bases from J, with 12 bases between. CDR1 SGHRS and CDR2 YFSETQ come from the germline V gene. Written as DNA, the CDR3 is TGCGCCAGCAGCTTGTCGATGGGAGCTGATACGCAGTATTTT. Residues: CASSLSMGADTQYF.

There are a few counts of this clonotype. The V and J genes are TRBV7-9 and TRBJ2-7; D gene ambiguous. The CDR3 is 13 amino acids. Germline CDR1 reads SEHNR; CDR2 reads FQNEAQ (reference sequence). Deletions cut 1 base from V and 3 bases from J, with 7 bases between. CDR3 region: CASSLVNGYEQYF. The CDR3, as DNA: TGTGCCAGCAGCTTAGTGAACGGCTACGAGCAGTACTTC.

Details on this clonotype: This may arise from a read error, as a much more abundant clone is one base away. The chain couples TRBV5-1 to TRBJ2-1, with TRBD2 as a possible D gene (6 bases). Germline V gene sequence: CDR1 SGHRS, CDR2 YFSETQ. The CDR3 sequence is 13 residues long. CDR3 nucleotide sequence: TGCGCCAGCAGCTCAGGGACTTGGGGTGAGCAGTCCTTC. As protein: CASSSGTWGEQSF.

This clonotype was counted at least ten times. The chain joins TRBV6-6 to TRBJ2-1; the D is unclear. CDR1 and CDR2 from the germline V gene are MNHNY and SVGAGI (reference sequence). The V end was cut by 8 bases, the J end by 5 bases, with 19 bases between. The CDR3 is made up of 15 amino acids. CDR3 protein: CASFEVGMGNNEQFF. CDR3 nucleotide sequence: TGTGCCAGCTTCGAAGTCGGAATGGGAAACAATGAGCAGTTCTTC.

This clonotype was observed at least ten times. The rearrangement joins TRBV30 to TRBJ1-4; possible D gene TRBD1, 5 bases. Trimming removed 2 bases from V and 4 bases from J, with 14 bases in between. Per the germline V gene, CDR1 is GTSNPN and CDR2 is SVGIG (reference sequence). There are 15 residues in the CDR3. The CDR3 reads CAWSPPSGLNEKLFF. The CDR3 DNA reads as TGTGCCTGGAGTCCGCCCTCGGGGCTTAATGAAAAACTGTTTTTT. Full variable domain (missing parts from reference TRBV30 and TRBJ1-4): SQTIHQWPATLVQPVGSPLSLECTVEGTSNPNLYWYRQAAGRGLQLLFYSVGIGQISSEVPQNLSASRPQDRQFILSSKKLLLSDSGFYLCAWSPPSGLNEKLFFGSGTQLSVL.

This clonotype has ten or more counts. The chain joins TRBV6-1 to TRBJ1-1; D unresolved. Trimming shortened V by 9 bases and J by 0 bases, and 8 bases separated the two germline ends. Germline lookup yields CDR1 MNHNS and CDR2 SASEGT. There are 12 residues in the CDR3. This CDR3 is CASSWLNTEAFF. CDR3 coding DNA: TGTGCCAGTAGCTGGTTGAACACTGAAGCTTTCTTT.

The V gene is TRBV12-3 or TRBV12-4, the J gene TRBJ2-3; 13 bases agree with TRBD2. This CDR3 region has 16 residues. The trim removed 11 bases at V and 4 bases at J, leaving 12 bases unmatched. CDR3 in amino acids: CALRRTSGSGADTQYF. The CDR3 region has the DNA TGTGCCCTACGTCGGACTAGCGGGAGTGGCGCAGATACGCAGTATTTT.

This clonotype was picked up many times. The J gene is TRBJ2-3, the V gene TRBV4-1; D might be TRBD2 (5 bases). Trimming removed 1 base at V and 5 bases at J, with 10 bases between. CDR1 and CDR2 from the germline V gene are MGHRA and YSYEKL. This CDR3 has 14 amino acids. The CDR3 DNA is TGCGCCAGCAGCCAAGGGTTAGCGCAAGATACGCAGTATTTT. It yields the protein CASSQGLAQDTQYF.

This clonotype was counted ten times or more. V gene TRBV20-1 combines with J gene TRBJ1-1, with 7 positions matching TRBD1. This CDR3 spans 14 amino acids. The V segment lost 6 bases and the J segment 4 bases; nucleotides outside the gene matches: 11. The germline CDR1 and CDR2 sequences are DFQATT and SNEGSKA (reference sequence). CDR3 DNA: TGCAGTGCACCGGACAGGAAGATACTCACTGAAGCTTTCTTT. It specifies CSAPDRKILTEAFF.

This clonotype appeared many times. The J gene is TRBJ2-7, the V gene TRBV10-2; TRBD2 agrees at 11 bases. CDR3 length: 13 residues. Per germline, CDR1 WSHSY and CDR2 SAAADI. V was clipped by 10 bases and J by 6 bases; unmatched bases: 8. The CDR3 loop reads CATMPTSGTEQYF. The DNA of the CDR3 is TGCGCCACCATGCCGACTAGCGGGACCGAGCAGTACTTC.

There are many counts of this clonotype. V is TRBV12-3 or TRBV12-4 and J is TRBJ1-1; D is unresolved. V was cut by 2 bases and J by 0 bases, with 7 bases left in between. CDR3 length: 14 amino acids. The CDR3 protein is CASSLPEMNTEAFF. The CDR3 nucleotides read TGTGCCAGCAGTTTACCCGAGATGAACACTGAAGCTTTCTTT.

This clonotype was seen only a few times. The CDR3 spells CASSPSPGGGVYEQYF. CDR3 in DNA: TGTGCCAGCAGTCCCTCCCCAGGGGGAGGGGTCTACGAGCAGTACTTC. The chain carries TRBV27 and TRBJ2-7, with D perhaps given as TRBD1 or TRBD2 (7 bases each). The V and J ends lost 5 bases and 3 bases respectively, with 20 bases between them. This CDR3 spans 16 amino acids. Germline CDR1 and CDR2: MNHEY and SMNVEV (reference sequence).

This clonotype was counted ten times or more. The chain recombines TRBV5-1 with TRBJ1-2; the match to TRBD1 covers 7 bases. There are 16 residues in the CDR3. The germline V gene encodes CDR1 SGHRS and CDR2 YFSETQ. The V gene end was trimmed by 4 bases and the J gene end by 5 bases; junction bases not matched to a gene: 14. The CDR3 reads CASSRGYGDSGYGYTF. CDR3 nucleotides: TGCGCCAGCAGCCGGGGGTACGGGGACAGCGGATATGGCTACACCTTC.

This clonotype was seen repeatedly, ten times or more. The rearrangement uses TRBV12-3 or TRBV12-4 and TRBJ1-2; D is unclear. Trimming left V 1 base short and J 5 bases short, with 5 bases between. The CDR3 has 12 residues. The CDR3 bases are TGTGCCAGCAGTTTAGTGGGGTATGGCTACACCTTC. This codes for CASSLVGYGYTF.

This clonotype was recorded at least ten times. DNA of the CDR3: TGTGCCAGCAGTTACGGACAACCTAGCAATCAGCCCCAGCATTTT. Amino acid sequence: CASSYGQPSNQPQHF. V is TRBV6-5 and J is TRBJ1-5; TRBD1 might be the D (5 bases). V lost 2 bases and J lost 0, with 8 bases in between. This CDR3 comprises 15 residues. Looked up from germline, CDR1 is MNHEY and CDR2 is SVGAGI.

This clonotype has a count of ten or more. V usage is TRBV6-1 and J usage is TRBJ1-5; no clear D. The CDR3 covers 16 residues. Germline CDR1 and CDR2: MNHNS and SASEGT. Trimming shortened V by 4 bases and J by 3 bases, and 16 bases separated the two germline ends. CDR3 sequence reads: CASSGVFRVPNQPQHF. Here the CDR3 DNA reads TGTGCCAGCAGTGGGGTTTTTAGGGTCCCCAATCAGCCCCAGCATTTT.

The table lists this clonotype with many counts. DNA for the CDR3: TGTGCCAGCAGCTCCTGGGGTGATACGCAGTATTTT. Translating gives CASSSWGDTQYF. The V and J genes are TRBV11-2 and TRBJ2-3; D unresolved. V was shortened by 4 bases and J by 6 bases, with 8 bases between the two germline ends. Germline values: CDR1 SGHAT, CDR2 FQNNGV. This CDR3 has 12 residues.

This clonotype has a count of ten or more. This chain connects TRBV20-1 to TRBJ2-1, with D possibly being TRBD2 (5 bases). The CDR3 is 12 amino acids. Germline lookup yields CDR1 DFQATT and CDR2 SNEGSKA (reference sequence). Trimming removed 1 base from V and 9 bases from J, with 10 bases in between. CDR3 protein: CSARGGRGEQFF. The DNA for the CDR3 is TGCAGTGCTAGAGGTGGGAGAGGTGAGCAGTTCTTC.

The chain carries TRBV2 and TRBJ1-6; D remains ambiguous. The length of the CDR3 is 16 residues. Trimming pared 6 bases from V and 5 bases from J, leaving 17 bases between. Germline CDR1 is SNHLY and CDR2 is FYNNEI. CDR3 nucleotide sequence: TGTGCCAGCAGCCCCCGCCGGCCAGCGGATAATTCACCCCTCCACTTT. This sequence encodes CASSPRRPADNSPLHF. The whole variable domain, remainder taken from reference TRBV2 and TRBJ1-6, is EPEVTQTPSHQVTQMGQEVILRCVPISNHLYFYWYRQILGQKVEFLVSFYNNEISEKSEIFDDQFSVERPDGSNFTLKIRSTKLEDSAMYFCASSPRRPADNSPLHFGNGTRLTVT.

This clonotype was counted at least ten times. CDR3: CASSAHLGTGHTEAFF. CDR3 nucleotides: TGTGCCAGCAGTGCCCATCTCGGGACAGGGCATACTGAAGCTTTCTTT. This chain joins TRBV28 and TRBJ1-1; TRBD1 matches 9 bases. The V gene's germline CDR1 is MDHEN and CDR2 SYDVKM. The CDR3 extends over 16 amino acids. V lost 5 bases, J lost 5 bases, and 12 bases stayed unmatched.

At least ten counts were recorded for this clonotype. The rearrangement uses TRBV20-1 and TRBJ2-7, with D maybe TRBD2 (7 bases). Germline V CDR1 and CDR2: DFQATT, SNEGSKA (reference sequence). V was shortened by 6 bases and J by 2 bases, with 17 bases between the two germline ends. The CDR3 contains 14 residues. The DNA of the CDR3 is TGCAGTGCCCAAATGGGGGCGGGGGCCTACGAGCAGTACTTC. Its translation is CSAQMGAGAYEQYF.

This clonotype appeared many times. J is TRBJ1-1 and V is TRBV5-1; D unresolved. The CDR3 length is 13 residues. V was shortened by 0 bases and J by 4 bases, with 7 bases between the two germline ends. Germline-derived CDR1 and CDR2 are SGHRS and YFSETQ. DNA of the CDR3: TGCGCCAGCAGCTTGGGAACCGCCACTGAAGCTTTCTTT. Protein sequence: CASSLGTATEAFF.